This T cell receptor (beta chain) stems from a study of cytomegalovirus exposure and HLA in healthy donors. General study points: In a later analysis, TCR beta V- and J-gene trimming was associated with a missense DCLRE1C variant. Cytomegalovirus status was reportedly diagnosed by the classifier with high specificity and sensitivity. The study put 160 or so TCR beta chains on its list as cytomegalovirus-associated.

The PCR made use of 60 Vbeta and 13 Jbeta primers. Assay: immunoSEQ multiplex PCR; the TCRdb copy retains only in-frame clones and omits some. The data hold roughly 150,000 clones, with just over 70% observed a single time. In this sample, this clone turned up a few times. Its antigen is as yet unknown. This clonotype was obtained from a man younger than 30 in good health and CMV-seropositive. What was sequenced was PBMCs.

CDR3 DNA: TGTGCCAGCAGCTTAGTACTTGGGGGGGCAGATTTTCAGCCCCAGCATTTT. Encoded protein: CASSLVLGGADFQPQHF. V and J are TRBV7-2 and TRBJ1-5; the D gene is possibly TRBD1 (6 bases). Germline V gives CDR1 SGHTA, CDR2 FQGNSA. Trimming took 1 base from V and 6 from J, leaving 19 bases between them. CDR3 size: 17 residues.